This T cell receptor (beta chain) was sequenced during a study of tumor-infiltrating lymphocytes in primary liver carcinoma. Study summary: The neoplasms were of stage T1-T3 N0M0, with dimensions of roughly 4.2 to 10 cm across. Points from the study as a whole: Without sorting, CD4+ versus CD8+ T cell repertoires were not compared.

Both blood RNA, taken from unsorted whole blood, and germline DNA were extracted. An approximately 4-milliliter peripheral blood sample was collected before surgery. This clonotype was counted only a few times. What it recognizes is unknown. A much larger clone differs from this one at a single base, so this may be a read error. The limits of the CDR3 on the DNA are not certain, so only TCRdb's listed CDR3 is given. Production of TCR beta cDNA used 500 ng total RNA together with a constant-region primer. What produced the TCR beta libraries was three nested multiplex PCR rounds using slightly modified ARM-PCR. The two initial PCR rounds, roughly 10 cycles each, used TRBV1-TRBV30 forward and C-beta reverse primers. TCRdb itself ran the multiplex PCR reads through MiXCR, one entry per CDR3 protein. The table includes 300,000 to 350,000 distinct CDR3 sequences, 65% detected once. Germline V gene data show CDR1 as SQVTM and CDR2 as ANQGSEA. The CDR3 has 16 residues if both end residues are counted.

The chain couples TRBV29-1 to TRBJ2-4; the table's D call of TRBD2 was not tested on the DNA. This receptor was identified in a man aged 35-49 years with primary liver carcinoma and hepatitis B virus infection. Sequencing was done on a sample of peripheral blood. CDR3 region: CSVEPLKVGLGNIRYF.